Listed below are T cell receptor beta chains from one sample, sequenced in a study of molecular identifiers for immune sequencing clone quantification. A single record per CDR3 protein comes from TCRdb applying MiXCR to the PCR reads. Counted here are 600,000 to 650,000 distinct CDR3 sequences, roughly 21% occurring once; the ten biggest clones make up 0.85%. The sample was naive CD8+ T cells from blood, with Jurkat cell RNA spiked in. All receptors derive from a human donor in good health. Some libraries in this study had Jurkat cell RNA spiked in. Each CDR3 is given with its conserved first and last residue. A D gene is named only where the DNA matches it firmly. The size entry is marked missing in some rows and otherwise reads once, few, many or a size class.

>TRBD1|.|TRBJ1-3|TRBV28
TGTGCCAGCAGTTCGACCAGGGACAGGTCGTTTGGAAACACCATATATTTT
CASSSTRDRSFGNTIYF
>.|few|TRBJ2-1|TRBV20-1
TGCAGTGCTTACCCGGAGGTGTGGAATGAGCAGTTCTTC
CSAYPEVWNEQFF
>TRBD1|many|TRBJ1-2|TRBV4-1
TGCGCCAGCAGCCAAGACCAGACAGGGGACTATGGCTACACCTTC
CASSQDQTGDYGYTF
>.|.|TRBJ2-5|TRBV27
TGTGCCAGCAGACTAGTGGGGGGCGTCGAGACCCAGTACTTC
CASRLVGGVETQYF
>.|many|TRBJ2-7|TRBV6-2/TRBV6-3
TGTGCCAGCAGCGGGGGTATGACCTACGAGCAGTACTTC
CASSGGMTYEQYF
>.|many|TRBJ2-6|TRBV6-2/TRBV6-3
TGTGCCAGCAGTTACGGCCAGGGACAAATTAGCTCTGGGGCCAACGTCCTGACTTTC
CASSYGQGQISSGANVLTF
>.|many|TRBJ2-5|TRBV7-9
TGTGCCAGCAGCTTACTTTTAGGAGATCAAGAGACCCAGTACTTC
CASSLLLGDQETQYF
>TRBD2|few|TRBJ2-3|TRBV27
TGTGCCAGCAGTTTCGGACAAGCGGGACGGATAGATACGCAGTATTTT
CASSFGQAGRIDTQYF
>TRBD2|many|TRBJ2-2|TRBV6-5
TGTGCCAGCAGTCCCCATGCGGGAGAGGTCACCGGGGAGCTGTTTTTT
CASSPHAGEVTGELFF
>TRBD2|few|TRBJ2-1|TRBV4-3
TGCGCCAGCAGCCATGTGACGGGGGGGATATACAATGAGCAGTTCTTC
CASSHVTGGIYNEQFF
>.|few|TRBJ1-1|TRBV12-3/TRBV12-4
TGTGCCAGCAGTTTAGGGACTGAAATTGAAGCTTTCTTT
CASSLGTEIEAFF
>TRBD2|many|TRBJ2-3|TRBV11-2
TGTGCCAGCAGCCCCCGTAGCGGGGGAAGCACAGATACGCAGTATTTT
CASSPRSGGSTDTQYF
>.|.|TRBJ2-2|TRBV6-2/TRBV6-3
TGTGCCAGCAGTTACATCCCCGGGGGCCTGAGCACCGGGGAGCTGTTTTTT
CASSYIPGGLSTGELFF
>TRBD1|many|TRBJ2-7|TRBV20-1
TGCAGTCCTACAAGGAGGGACAGGATTAACGAGCAGTACTTC
CSPTRRDRINEQYF
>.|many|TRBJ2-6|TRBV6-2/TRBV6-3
TGTGCCAGCAGTTACGGGACTGGGGCCAACGTCCTGACTTTC
CASSYGTGANVLTF
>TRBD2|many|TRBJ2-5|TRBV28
TGTGCCAGCAGCTGGGGACAGGGACCACTAGCGGGAGGGCCGTTGGAGACCCAGTACTTC
CASSWGQGPLAGGPLETQYF